Reported below is one T cell receptor beta chain. Its antigen is still unknown. This sample was taken from a study of graft-versus-host responses after intestinal transplantation. Study-level information: Every recipient underwent anti-thymocyte globulin induction, then tacrolimus and steroids for two to four years. General study findings and limits: Allografts carried high graft-versus-host to host-versus-graft clonal ratios in patients having graft-donor T cell macrochimerism.

CDR3 length: 15 residues. The germline V gene has CDR1 SGHNT and CDR2 YYREEE (reference sequence). The ends lost 4 bases at V and 0 bases at J; junction bases unmatched: 5. Profiled with immunoSEQ multiplex PCR; TCRdb holds only in-frame clones, not every one. The sample has approximately 90,000 clones, around 83% seen once; the top ten hold more than 0.8%. The chain combines TRBV5-4 with TRBJ2-3; TRBD2 aligns across 7 bases. This sequence was found in a human donor who received an intestinal transplant. Sequencing was performed on unstimulated CD4+ T cells sorted from spleen or lymph node cells, taken before intestinal transplant. The CDR3 sequence: CASSPAGRSTDTQYF. For the CDR3, the DNA is TGTGCCAGCAGCCCAGCGGGAAGAAGCACAGATACGCAGTATTTT.